This paragraph reports one T cell receptor beta chain. Its antigen is still unknown. No qualities accompany the bases; no much larger clone lies one base away. Relative to germline, V is missing 1 base and J is missing 4 bases, with 6 bases of the junction outside any gene match. The CDR3 contains 17 residues, cysteine and phenylalanine counted. The retained sequence is limited to the CDR3, 51 bases, with the frame set at the first base. In the germline V gene (reference sequence), CDR1 corresponds to SEHNR and CDR2 to FQNEAQ. This specimen comes from a study of shared T cell receptors in the human thymus (dated by TCRdb to the early 2020s). Notes on the research overall: The study examined how self-reactive, shared T-cell receptor alpha chains are generated in the human thymus.

Library method: the immunoSEQ multiplex PCR assay. TCRdb retrieved this table from immuneACCESS and kept in-frame rearrangements only. Not all clones are present; in checked studies, unresolved V genes account for under half, and no reason is known for the remainder. The sample yields about 660,000 clones; around 87% were counted once. The ten largest clones represent 0.0094% of the sample. These records were also assigned to another study, of human thymus T cells. The second paper states: The donors were immunologically healthy infants in Finland who had open corrective cardiac surgery for congenital heart defects. Thymus tissue was obtained as surgical resects removed during corrective cardiac surgery. Both the thymic and the peripheral blood repertoires appeared to show biased V and J gene segment usage. The related research reported highly overlapping thymic TCR repertoires among unrelated individuals. TCR alpha and beta repertoires from seven to nine infant thymus samples and a few related peripheral blood samples were characterized in the study. The cohort included about six male and two female infants, with donor ages spanning 7 to 244 days. After being mechanically released from the tissue, thymocytes were kept at -70 degrees C in pellets of about 8.5-32 million cells. Genomic DNA was extracted from frozen cell pellets with a QIAsymphony instrument. The immunoSEQ multiplex PCR assay was used to amplify the TCRB and TCRAD loci from a standardized quantity of quality-controlled genomic DNA. The V(D)J region was spanned by amplicons of a length sufficient to cover the CDR3 and to identify V and J genes. The commercial immunoSEQ service was used to sequence amplicons on an Illumina platform. Primer bias and sequencing errors were corrected using previously described methods, and TCRAD and TCRB definitions followed the IMGT database. The repertoires were analysed using immunoSEQ Analyzer 3.0 and VDJTools for basic statistics, V/J segment usage, diversity estimates, rarefaction and pairwise overlap. Diversity was estimated using the Chao1, ChaoE, Efron-Thisted, Shannon and inverse Simpson indices, and was also estimated on datasets down-sampled to the size of the smallest sample. Repertoire overlap used strict matching of CDR3 nucleotide sequence, V gene and J gene, with Jaccard-based multidimensional scaling clustering. Thymus samples yielded on average about 810,000 unique TCRB clonotypes, compared with 80,000 to 85,000 from blood samples.

The clonotype was recovered from a boy younger than two with a congenital heart defect. Donor details come from another sample of the same person, matched by shared clones. The rearranged segments are TRBV7-9 and TRBJ1-3, with 11 bases in between that match TRBD1. The specimen sequenced was thymocytes. The nucleotides are TGTGCCAGCAGCTTAGTACGGGACAGGGGGACGGGAAACACCATATATTTT. It codes for CASSLVRDRGTGNTIYF.